This TCR beta chain was captured in a study of T-cell memory formation after mild COVID-19. This clonotype has a handful of counts. Germline CDR1 reads SGHTA; CDR2 reads FQGTGA. Trimming left V 5 bases short and J 0 bases short, with 6 bases between. CDR3 size: 13 residues. TCRdb reprocessed the 5' RACE reads via MiXCR and lists one record per CDR3 protein. The sample holds roughly 130,000 distinct CDR3 sequences, more than 15% seen once. Sequencing was done on a sample of PBMCs or a T cell subset sorted from them (not recorded which). The rearrangement links TRBV7-3 to TRBJ2-3; a weak D match, TRBD1 (6 bases). This clonotype was sampled from a man aged 18 to 35 who had mild COVID-19 (a few samples of this study predate the infection). Cell type and time point are not known. CDR3 loop: CASSTGSTDTQYF. CDR3 DNA: TGTGCCAGCAGCACAGGGAGCACAGATACGCAGTATTTT.